This paragraph covers one TCR beta chain sequence. Its target is unknown. The data belong to a study of radiation and T cells in renal cell carcinoma. Study information: Nephrectomy followed 15 Gy stereotactic body radiation by 4 weeks. Findings and limits, study-wide: From baseline, blood top tumor clonotypes peaked at 2 weeks post-radiation.

Time point given: baseline pretreatment blood. Regarding treatment: 15 Gy SBRT to primary tumor, nephrectomy 4 weeks later. Serial blood draws occurred at baseline and 2 and 4 weeks post-SBRT. Clear cell pathology was present in this patient's renal cell carcinoma. The germline V gene has CDR1 LGHNA and CDR2 YNFKEQ. The CDR3 is 12 amino acids. Trimming pared 5 bases from V and 7 bases from J, leaving 11 bases between. TCRdb's table, derived via immunoSEQ multiplex PCR, lists solely in-frame clones and lacks some. The data show 120,000 to 150,000 clones, about 87% seen once. The origin of this receptor is an older woman with renal cell carcinoma. The specimen was blood, collected from a patient whose treatment included radiotherapy and nephrectomy. The chain recombines TRBV4-2 with TRBJ1-1, with D hard to call. CDR3 sequence: CASSWDGNEAFF. CDR3 in DNA: TGTGCCAGCAGCTGGGATGGCAATGAAGCTTTCTTT.